Listed here is a single T cell receptor (beta chain). The CDR3 runs to 15 residues. Germline lookup yields CDR1 SGHRS and CDR2 YFSETQ. The V and J ends lost 0 bases and 3 bases respectively, with 12 bases between them. TCRdb called the RT-PCR reads again in MiXCR, with one record for every CDR3 protein. The sample lists about 700,000 distinct CDR3 sequences; 12% to 15% were seen once. The sequence derives from a female donor in good health, serving as a healthy control. The specimen sequenced was memory CD4+ T cells from blood. The V gene is TRBV5-1, the J gene TRBJ1-1, with a possible D match to TRBD1 (6 bases). CDR3 sequence: CASSLANSGDTEAFF. CDR3 nucleotide sequence: TGCGCCAGCAGCTTGGCTAATTCAGGGGACACTGAAGCTTTCTTT. The full variable domain, its missing parts supplied by reference TRBV5-1 and TRBJ1-1, is KAGVTQTPRYLIKTRGQQVTLSCSPISGHRSVSWYQQTPGQGLQFLFEYFSETQRNKGNFPGRFSGRQFSNSRSEMNVSTLELGDSALYLCASSLANSGDTEAFFGQGTRLTVV.